One sample yielded the 8 T cell receptor beta chains listed below, sequenced in a study of cytotoxic CD8 clonotypes in ibrutinib-treated CLL. Method: immunoSEQ multiplex PCR; TCRdb's copy keeps in-frame clones and lacks some. The table has 150,000 to 200,000 clones, over 55% seen once; the top ten hold 13%. Here the sequenced sample was PBMCs, taken after 24 months of ibrutinib treatment. These receptor sequences come from a human donor with chronic lymphocytic leukemia.

This clone has only one observation. The V call is TRBV2, the J call TRBJ2-7; the match to TRBD1 covers 8 bases. The length of the CDR3 is 14 residues. Per the germline V gene, CDR1 is SNHLY and CDR2 is FYNNEI. Trimming took 5 bases from V and 4 from J; bases not matched to a gene: 7. CDR3 in amino acids: CASSRQGQGYEQYF. The CDR3 DNA sequence: TGTGCCAGCAGTCGACAGGGGCAGGGGTACGAGCAGTACTTC. The full variable domain, rest sourced from reference TRBV2 and TRBJ2-7, is EPEVTQTPSHQVTQMGQEVILRCVPISNHLYFYWYRQILGQKVEFLVSFYNNEISEKSEIFDDQFSVERPDGSNFTLKIRSTKLEDSAMYFCASSRQGQGYEQYFGPGTRLTVT.

This chain links TRBV5-1 with TRBJ2-2, with a weak D call TRBD2 (5 bases). Germline V gives CDR1 SGHRS, CDR2 YFSETQ. CDR3 length: 15 residues. Deletions cut 7 bases from V and 1 base from J, with 14 bases between. CDR3 in amino acids: CASSSFGKNTGELFF. CDR3 coding DNA: TGCGCCAGCTCCAGTTTCGGGAAGAACACCGGGGAGCTGTTTTTT.

This clone was seen only once. The chain combines TRBV15 with TRBJ1-1; D not certain. This CDR3 is 14 amino acids long. Germline lookup yields CDR1 LNHNV and CDR2 YYDKDF (reference sequence). Trimming took off 2 bases at V and 1 base at J, with 8 bases between the two ends. Written as DNA, the CDR3 is TGTGCCACCAGCAGATGGCAGGAGAACACTGAAGCTTTCTTT. Translated, it gives CATSRWQENTEAFF.

The rearrangement joins TRBV10-3 to TRBJ2-7; 8 bases match TRBD2. The ends lost 5 bases at V and 3 bases at J; junction bases unmatched: 6. Germline values: CDR1 ENHRY, CDR2 SYGVKD. The CDR3 length is 14 residues. CDR3 in amino acids: CAISSSTSGYEQYF. The CDR3 DNA reads TGTGCCATCAGTAGTAGCACTAGCGGCTACGAGCAGTACTTC.

The chain couples TRBV10-3 to TRBJ2-7, with 14 bases that match TRBD2. CDR3 size: 17 residues. Unmatched junction bases numbered 14, after V lost 6 bases and J lost 7 bases. CDR1 is ENHRY and CDR2 is SYGVKD in the germline V gene. The DNA of the CDR3 is TGTGCCATCAGGGCGGGACTAGCGGGAGACACGGGCGATGAGCAGTACTTC. This gives the protein CAIRAGLAGDTGDEQYF.

The V and J genes are TRBV7-2 and TRBJ2-1; 9 nucleotides line up with TRBD1. The CDR3 has 12 amino acids. Trimming at V came to 5 bases and at J to 15 bases, leaving 8 bases not matched to a gene. CDR1 SGHTA and CDR2 FQGNSA come from the germline V gene. For the CDR3, the DNA is TGTGCCAGCAGCCGGGACAGGGAGGTGGGGTTCTTC. This codes for CASSRDREVGFF.

The chain links TRBV5-6 to TRBJ1-4, with D tentatively TRBD1 (6 bases). The CDR3 is 14 amino acids. V was cut by 1 base and J by 7 bases, with 11 bases left in between. The V gene's germline CDR1 is SGHDT and CDR2 YYEEEE. The CDR3 bases are TGTGCCAGCAGCTTGCTGGGGGCAGCTGAAAAACTGTTTTTT. It encodes CASSLLGAAEKLFF. Variable domain in full (rest from reference TRBV5-6 and TRBJ1-4): DAGVTQSPTHLIKTRGQQVTLRCSPKSGHDTVSWYQQALGQGPQFIFQYYEEEERQRGNFPDRFSGHQFPNYSSELNVNALLLGDSALYLCASSLLGAAEKLFFGSGTQLSVL.

The CDR3 DNA follows: TGTGCCAGCGGATGGACAGGGGGAGGTGAAAAACTGTTTTTT. Translating gives CASGWTGGGEKLFF. The genes are TRBV7-8 and TRBJ1-4; TRBD1 agrees at 10 bases. The V segment lost 8 bases and the J segment 7 bases; nucleotides outside the gene matches: 7. This CDR3 region has 14 residues. The germline CDR1 and CDR2 sequences are SGHVS and FQNEAQ.